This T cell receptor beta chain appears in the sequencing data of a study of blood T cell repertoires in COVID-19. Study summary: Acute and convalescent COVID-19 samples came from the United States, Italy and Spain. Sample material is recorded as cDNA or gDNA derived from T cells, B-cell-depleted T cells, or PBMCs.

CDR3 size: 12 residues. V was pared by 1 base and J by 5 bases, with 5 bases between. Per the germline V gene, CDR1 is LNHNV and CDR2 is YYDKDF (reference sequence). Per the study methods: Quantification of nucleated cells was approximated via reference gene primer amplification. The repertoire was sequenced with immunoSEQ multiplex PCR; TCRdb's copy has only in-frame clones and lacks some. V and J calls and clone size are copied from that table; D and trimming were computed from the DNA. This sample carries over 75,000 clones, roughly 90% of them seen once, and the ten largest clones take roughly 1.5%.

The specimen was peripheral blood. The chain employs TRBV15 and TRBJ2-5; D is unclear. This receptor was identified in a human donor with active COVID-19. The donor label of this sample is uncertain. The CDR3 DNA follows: TGTGCCACCAGCAGAGCGTTGGAGACCCAGTACTTC. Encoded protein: CATSRALETQYF.